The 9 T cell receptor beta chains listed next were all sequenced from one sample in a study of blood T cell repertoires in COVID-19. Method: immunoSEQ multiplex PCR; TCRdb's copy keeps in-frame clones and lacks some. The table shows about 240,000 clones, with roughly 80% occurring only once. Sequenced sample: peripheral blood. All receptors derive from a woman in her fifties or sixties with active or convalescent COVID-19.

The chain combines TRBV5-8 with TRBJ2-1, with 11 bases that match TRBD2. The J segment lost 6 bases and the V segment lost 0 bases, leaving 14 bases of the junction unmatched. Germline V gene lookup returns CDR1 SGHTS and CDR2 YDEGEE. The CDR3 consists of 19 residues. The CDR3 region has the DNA TGTGCCAGCAGCTTGGTGGTTCTGACTAGCGGGGTCGGGGTCAATGAGCAGTTCTTC. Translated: CASSLVVLTSGVGVNEQFF.

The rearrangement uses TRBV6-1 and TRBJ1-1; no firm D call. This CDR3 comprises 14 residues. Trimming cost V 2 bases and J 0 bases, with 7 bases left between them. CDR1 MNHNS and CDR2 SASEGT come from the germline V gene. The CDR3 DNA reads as TGTGCCAGCAGTGAATATCAGGTGAACACTGAAGCTTTCTTT. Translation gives CASSEYQVNTEAFF.

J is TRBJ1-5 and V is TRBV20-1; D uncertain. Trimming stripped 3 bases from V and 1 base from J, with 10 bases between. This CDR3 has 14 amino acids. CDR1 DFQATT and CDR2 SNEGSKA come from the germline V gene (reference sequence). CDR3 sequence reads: CSASEGGSNQPQHF. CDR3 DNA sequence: TGCAGTGCTAGTGAGGGAGGGAGCAATCAGCCCCAGCATTTT.

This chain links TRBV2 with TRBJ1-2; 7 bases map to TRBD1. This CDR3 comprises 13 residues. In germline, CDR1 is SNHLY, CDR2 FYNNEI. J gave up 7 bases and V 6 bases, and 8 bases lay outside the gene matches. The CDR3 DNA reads TGTGCCAGCAGACAGGGGCGTTTCGGTGGCTACACCTTC. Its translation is CASRQGRFGGYTF.

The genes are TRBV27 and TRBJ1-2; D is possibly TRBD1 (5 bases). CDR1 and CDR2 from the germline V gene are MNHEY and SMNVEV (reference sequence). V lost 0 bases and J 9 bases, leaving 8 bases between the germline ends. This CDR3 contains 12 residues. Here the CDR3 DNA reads TGTGCCAGCAGTTTATCGCCAGGGCGCTACACCTTC. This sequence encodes CASSLSPGRYTF.

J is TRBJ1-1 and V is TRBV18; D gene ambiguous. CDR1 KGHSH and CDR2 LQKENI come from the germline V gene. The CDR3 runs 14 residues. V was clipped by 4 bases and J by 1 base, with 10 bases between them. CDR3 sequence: CASSRSGGNTEAFF. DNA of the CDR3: TGTGCCAGCTCACGATCAGGAGGGAACACTGAAGCTTTCTTT.

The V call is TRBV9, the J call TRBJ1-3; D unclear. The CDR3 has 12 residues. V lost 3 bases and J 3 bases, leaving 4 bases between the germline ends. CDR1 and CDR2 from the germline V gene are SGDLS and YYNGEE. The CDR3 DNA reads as TGTGCCAGCAGCGACGGTGGAAACACCATATATTTT. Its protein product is CASSDGGNTIYF.

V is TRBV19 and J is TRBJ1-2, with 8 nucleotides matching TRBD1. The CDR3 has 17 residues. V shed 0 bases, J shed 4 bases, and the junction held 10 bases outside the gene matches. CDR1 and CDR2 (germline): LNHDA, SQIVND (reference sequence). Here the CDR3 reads CASSIDRVAGGVYGYTF. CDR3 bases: TGTGCCAGTAGTATAGATCGTGTGGCAGGGGGCGTCTATGGCTACACCTTC.

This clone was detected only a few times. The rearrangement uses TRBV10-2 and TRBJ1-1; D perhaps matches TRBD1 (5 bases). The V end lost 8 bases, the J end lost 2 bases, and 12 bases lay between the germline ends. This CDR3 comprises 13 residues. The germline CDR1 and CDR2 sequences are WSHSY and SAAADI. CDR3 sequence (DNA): TGCGCCAGCGGTAGACAGAGAAACACTGAAGCTTTCTTT. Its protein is CASGRQRNTEAFF.